These 17 T cell receptor beta chains were sequenced from one sample in a study of blood T cell repertoires in COVID-19. The protocol was immunoSEQ multiplex PCR, while the TCRdb copy is restricted to in-frame clones and leaves out a portion. The repertoire includes approximately 300,000 clones, 75% to 95% of them detected once, and 6.5% to 8% sits in the top ten. Material for sequencing was peripheral blood. All receptors come from a woman aged 30 to 39 with COVID-19, enrolled during active disease.

The rearrangement joins TRBV4-3 to TRBJ2-2; 10 positions match TRBD2. Germline V lookup: CDR1 LGHNA, CDR2 YSLEER. V lost 1 base to trimming and J lost 5 bases; unmatched junction nucleotides: 4. The CDR3 runs to 16 residues. The CDR3 region is CASSQASGRSTGELFF. DNA of the CDR3: TGCGCCAGCAGCCAAGCTAGCGGGAGAAGTACCGGGGAGCTGTTTTTT.

The chain recombines TRBV5-5 with TRBJ2-7; no clear D. Deletions cut 3 bases from V and 4 bases from J, with 14 bases between. Germline-derived CDR1 and CDR2 are SGHKS and YYEKEE (reference sequence). This CDR3 region has 14 residues. The CDR3 here is CASSSNPDWYEQYF. The CDR3 region has the DNA TGTGCCAGCAGCTCGAACCCCGACTGGTACGAGCAGTACTTC.

The rearrangement links TRBV19 to TRBJ2-3, with 7 nucleotides matching TRBD2. In germline, CDR1 is LNHDA, CDR2 SQIVND (reference sequence). V lost 3 bases and J lost 0; bases outside the gene matches: 6. The CDR3 loop spans 16 amino acids. Written as DNA, the CDR3 is TGTGCCAGTAGTATCCGGAGCGGGGCTAGCACAGATACGCAGTATTTT. This gives the protein CASSIRSGASTDTQYF. Full variable domain (remainder filled in from reference TRBV19 and TRBJ2-3): DGGITQSPKYLFRKEGQNVTLSCEQNLNHDAMYWYRQDPGQGLRLIYYSQIVNDFQKGDIAEGYSVSREKKESFPLTVTSAQKNPTAFYLCASSIRSGASTDTQYFGPGTRLTVL.

This chain joins TRBV24-1 and TRBJ2-2; 8 bases map to TRBD1. CDR3 length: 16 amino acids. Germline V gene sequence: CDR1 KGHDR, CDR2 SFDVKD. The V segment lost 3 bases and the J segment 3 bases; nucleotides outside the gene matches: 5. DNA of the CDR3: TGTGCCACCAGTGATCCAGGGGGCTGGTACACCGGGGAGCTGTTTTTT. Protein sequence: CATSDPGGWYTGELFF.

V gene TRBV2 combines with J gene TRBJ1-1, with D unclear. V was pared by 3 bases and J by 5 bases, with 13 bases between. This CDR3 has 14 residues. CDR1 is SNHLY, CDR2 FYNNEI, per germline. The CDR3 is CASSERTGRTEAFF. DNA for the CDR3: TGTGCCAGCAGTGAGAGAACGGGGAGAACTGAAGCTTTCTTT.

J is TRBJ2-2 and V is TRBV25-1; 9 nucleotides align to TRBD1. The CDR3 length is 14 residues. Looked up from germline, CDR1 is MGHDK and CDR2 is SYGVNS. V lost 4 bases and J lost 7; bases outside the gene matches: 4. This chain's CDR3 is CASSGTGEDGELFF. In DNA, the CDR3 is TGTGCCAGCAGTGGGACAGGGGAGGACGGGGAGCTGTTTTTT.

The DNA for the CDR3 is TGTGCCAGCTCACTCCGGGCGAGCGGACAGGGGGAGACCCAGTACTTC. Translated: CASSLRASGQGETQYF. The rearrangement links TRBV18 to TRBJ2-5; TRBD1 matches 9 bases. The germline CDR1 and CDR2 sequences are KGHSH and LQKENI. The CDR3 totals 16 residues. With 4 bases clipped from V and 5 bases from J, the junction kept 11 bases outside the gene matches. Together with reference TRBV18 and TRBJ2-5, the CDR3 gives the full variable domain: NAGVMQNPRHLVRRRGQEARLRCSPMKGHSHVYWYRQLPEEGLKFMVYLQKENIIDESGMPKERFSAEFPKEGPSILRIQQVVRGDSAAYFCASSLRASGQGETQYFGPGTRLLVL.

The V call is TRBV6-6, the J call TRBJ1-5; D gene ambiguous. V shed 10 bases and J shed 3 bases, with 16 bases lying between them. Germline V gene sequence: CDR1 MNHNY, CDR2 SVGAGI (reference sequence). The CDR3 runs 14 residues. CDR3 nucleotides: TGTGCCACCTCATACAGAGCCTCCAATCAGCCCCAGCATTTT. It encodes CATSYRASNQPQHF.

This clone was counted between two and nine times. The V gene is TRBV28, the J gene TRBJ1-6, with a tentative D call TRBD1 (6 bases). Germline lookup yields CDR1 MDHEN and CDR2 SYDVKM. The CDR3 is 13 residues long. Between the trimmed V and J ends, which lost 7 bases and 10 bases, there was a span of 14 bases. The CDR3 sequence: CASIQGSGSPLHF. DNA of the CDR3: TGTGCCAGCATACAGGGTTCGGGGTCACCCCTCCACTTT.

This chain joins TRBV30 and TRBJ1-5; no clear D. This CDR3 region has 12 residues. In germline, CDR1 is GTSNPN, CDR2 SVGIG (reference sequence). Trimming cost V 2 bases and J 10 bases, with 12 bases left between them. The CDR3 reads CAWSRDIQPQHF. CDR3 in DNA: TGTGCCTGGAGTCGAGATATCCAACCCCAGCATTTT.

The chain is built from TRBV4-1 and TRBJ2-7, with D possibly matching TRBD2 (6 bases). From germline, CDR1 is MGHRA and CDR2 YSYEKL. The CDR3 has 15 residues. Trimming removed 5 bases at V and 7 bases at J, with 21 bases between. The chain's CDR3 is CASSEAGGVRREQYF. CDR3 bases: TGCGCCAGCAGCGAAGCCGGGGGAGTACGGCGGGAGCAGTACTTC.

CDR3 nucleotide sequence: TGTGCCAGCAGCAACAGGGGTTCGACAGCTTTCTTT. This gives the protein CASSNRGSTAFF. V gene TRBV2 combines with J gene TRBJ1-1; TRBD1 matches 7 bases. The germline gives CDR1 SNHLY, CDR2 FYNNEI. The V gene end was trimmed by 6 bases and the J gene end by 10 bases; junction bases not matched to a gene: 8. The CDR3 is 12 residues long. Using reference TRBV2 and TRBJ1-1 for the parts outside the CDR3, the full variable domain is EPEVTQTPSHQVTQMGQEVILRCVPISNHLYFYWYRQILGQKVEFLVSFYNNEISEKSEIFDDQFSVERPDGSNFTLKIRSTKLEDSAMYFCASSNRGSTAFFGQGTRLTVV.

The chain employs TRBV7-9 and TRBJ2-7; 10 bases agree with TRBD2. CDR1 is SEHNR, CDR2 FQNEAQ, per germline (reference sequence). This CDR3 region has 15 residues. V dropped 1 base and J dropped 2; count of bases not matched to a gene: 2. The CDR3 region has the DNA TGTGCCAGCAGCTTAGAAGCGGGAGGGGCCTACGAGCAGTACTTC. Its protein product is CASSLEAGGAYEQYF.

The V and J genes are TRBV10-1 and TRBJ1-4; D remains ambiguous. Deletions cut 0 bases from V and 6 bases from J, with 17 bases between. Germline-derived CDR1 and CDR2 are WNHNN and SYGVQD (reference sequence). CDR3 length equals 17 residues. CDR3 sequence (DNA): TGCGCCAGCAGTGAGTCGACTCCTGGAATATCGGATGAAAAACTGTTTTTT. Translated: CASSESTPGISDEKLFF.

The chain joins TRBV2 to TRBJ1-6; D perhaps matches TRBD1 (6 bases). V lost 7 bases, J lost 10 bases, and 23 bases lay in between. Germline CDR1 and CDR2: SNHLY and FYNNEI. This CDR3 comprises 16 residues. CDR3 loop: CASIRISGRGDSPLHF. DNA of the CDR3: TGTGCCAGCATCCGAATTTCGGGGAGGGGGGACTCACCCCTCCACTTT.

CDR3: CASSNRVRPSGRGGYEQYF. The CDR3 nucleotides read TGTGCCAGCAGCAACAGGGTTCGGCCTAGCGGGAGGGGGGGCTACGAGCAGTACTTC. J is TRBJ2-7 and V is TRBV21-1; the table's D gene call, TRBD2, was not cross checked with the DNA. TRBV21-1 is a listed pseudogene. The CDR3 sequence is 19 residues long.

As concerns this clone: The sample carries other DNA sequences with the same CDR3. V gene TRBV7-2 combines with J gene TRBJ2-3; D gene uncertain. The CDR3 extends over 14 amino acids. Trimming took 1 base from V and 1 from J, leaving 6 bases between them. Germline CDR1 reads SGHTA; CDR2 reads FQGNSA. This chain's CDR3 is CASSLGSGTDTQYF. Here the CDR3 DNA reads TGTGCCAGCAGCTTAGGATCAGGCACAGATACGCAGTATTTT.